Presented here are 21 T cell receptor beta chains from one specimen sequenced in a study of OX40 agonist ivuxolimab in advanced cancers. The assay was immunoSEQ multiplex PCR, and TCRdb's table has in-frame clones only and misses some. The table has around 58,000 clones, about 87% seen once. The specimen was CD4+ or CD8+ T cells sorted from blood, collected in a trial of the OX40 agonist ivuxolimab. The receptors originated from an adult with an advanced solid tumor such as melanoma, head and neck, liver or kidney cancer.

This chain links TRBV5-1 with TRBJ1-6; D is uncertain. Looked up from germline, CDR1 is SGHRS and CDR2 is YFSETQ. The CDR3 totals 12 residues. V dropped 8 bases and J dropped 7 bases, with 10 bases sitting between them. This CDR3 reads CASRVSNSPLHF. CDR3 DNA: TGCGCCAGTCGCGTCAGCAATTCACCCCTCCACTTT.

The genes are TRBV5-4 and TRBJ2-3; no definite D call. This CDR3 is 12 amino acids long. Per germline, CDR1 SGHNT and CDR2 YYREEE (reference sequence). V lost 1 base, J lost 7 bases, and 7 bases lay in between. The CDR3 is CASSLMGNTQYF. The CDR3 nucleotides are TGTGCCAGCAGCTTGATGGGGAATACGCAGTATTTT.

This clone has just a few counts. The rearrangement links TRBV19 to TRBJ2-3; TRBD1 agrees at 10 bases. V was clipped by 7 bases and J by 7 bases; unmatched bases: 8. The CDR3 length is 14 residues. The germline V gene has CDR1 LNHDA and CDR2 SQIVND (reference sequence). CDR3 bases: TGTGCCAGTAACATTGGACAGGGGGGATATACGCAGTATTTT. Its protein is CASNIGQGGYTQYF.

The V and J genes are TRBV28 and TRBJ1-1; 9 bases align to TRBD1. Germline CDR1 reads MDHEN; CDR2 reads SYDVKM. V shed 8 bases and J 10 bases; nucleotides not matched to a gene: 8. This CDR3 comprises 12 residues. The DNA of the CDR3 is TGTGCCAGCCTACCAAGGGACAGGGTAGCTTTCTTT. Translating it yields CASLPRDRVAFF.

CDR3: CASSLGTGIGELFF. CDR3 sequence (DNA): TGTGCCAGCAGCTTAGGGACAGGGATCGGGGAGCTGTTTTTT. This chain links TRBV7-9 with TRBJ2-2; the match to TRBD1 covers 8 bases. Trimming took 1 base from V and 7 from J; bases not matched to a gene: 2. This CDR3 is built from 14 residues. Germline V gene sequence: CDR1 SEHNR, CDR2 FQNEAQ (reference sequence).

V gene TRBV6-1 combines with J gene TRBJ1-2; 7 bases map to TRBD1. In germline, CDR1 is MNHNS, CDR2 SASEGT. The V segment lost 5 bases and the J segment 8 bases; nucleotides outside the gene matches: 11. The CDR3 consists of 14 residues. The CDR3 loop reads CASSLPTGTGGYTF. The CDR3 DNA sequence: TGTGCCAGCAGTCTGCCGACAGGGACGGGCGGCTACACCTTC.

The rearrangement links TRBV28 to TRBJ2-5, with D maybe TRBD1 (6 bases). The tail of the sequence fits TRBJ2-7 better, so the J call may be wrong. The CDR3 is 15 residues long. CDR1 MDHEN and CDR2 SYDVKM come from the germline V gene. The CDR3 here is CASSPLAGTNYEQYF. For the CDR3, the DNA is TGTGCCAGCAGTCCCCTAGCCGGGACAAACTACGAGCAGTACTTC.

V gene TRBV2 combines with J gene TRBJ1-1; D gene ambiguous. The germline CDR1 and CDR2 sequences are SNHLY and FYNNEI. The V end lost 6 bases, the J end lost 2 bases, and 10 bases lay between the germline ends. The CDR3 is 13 residues long. In nucleotides, the CDR3 is TGTGCCAGCAGAGATAAATTTAACACTGAAGCTTTCTTT. It is translated as CASRDKFNTEAFF.

This clone was recorded once. The chain has TRBV6-5 and TRBJ2-7; 9 positions agree with TRBD1. This CDR3 comprises 14 residues. Germline lookup yields CDR1 MNHEY and CDR2 SVGAGI. J was trimmed by 1 base and V by 7 bases; bases with no gene match: 5. CDR3 loop: CASKGQGLSYEQYF. The CDR3 DNA reads as TGTGCCAGCAAAGGACAGGGGCTTTCCTACGAGCAGTACTTC.

The chain is built from TRBV18 and TRBJ1-2, with D uncertain. Trimming pared 0 bases from V and 7 bases from J, leaving 12 bases between. The CDR3 runs to 14 residues. In germline, CDR1 is KGHSH, CDR2 LQKENI. For the CDR3, the DNA is TGTGCCAGCTCACCACCGGTCGCCGCTTCTGGCTACACCTTC. Its protein product is CASSPPVAASGYTF.

The rearrangement joins TRBV28 to TRBJ2-2, with D possibly matching TRBD2 (5 bases). The CDR3 spans 13 residues. Per germline, CDR1 MDHEN and CDR2 SYDVKM. With 6 bases removed from V and 1 base from J, the gap between germline ends came to 6 bases. CDR3 protein: CASRGENTGELFF. CDR3 bases: TGTGCCAGCAGGGGAGAGAACACCGGGGAGCTGTTTTTT.

V is TRBV7-9 and J is TRBJ2-1, with a weak D call TRBD2 (5 bases). Trimming removed 1 base at V and 7 bases at J, with 8 bases between. Looked up from germline, CDR1 is SEHNR and CDR2 is FQNEAQ (reference sequence). The CDR3 covers 13 residues. The CDR3: CASSLGTPNEQFF. CDR3 coding DNA: TGTGCCAGCAGCTTAGGGACTCCAAATGAGCAGTTCTTC.

This clone has only a few counts. The chain is built from TRBV5-4 and TRBJ1-5; D call uncertain. CDR1 and CDR2 (germline): SGHNT, YYREEE (reference sequence). The CDR3 loop spans 14 amino acids. Trimming removed 0 bases from V and 4 bases from J, with 8 bases in between. CDR3 region: CASSLAGFNQPQHF. In DNA, the CDR3 is TGTGCCAGCAGCTTGGCGGGTTTTAATCAGCCCCAGCATTTT.

The chain employs TRBV28 and TRBJ1-1, with TRBD1 matching over 8 bases. The CDR3 runs to 15 residues. J gave up 2 bases and V 7 bases, and 9 bases lay outside the gene matches. Germline values: CDR1 MDHEN, CDR2 SYDVKM. The CDR3: CASKAGGATNTEAFF. The CDR3 DNA follows: TGTGCCAGCAAGGCAGGGGGCGCGACTAACACTGAAGCTTTCTTT.

The chain combines TRBV11-2 with TRBJ1-5, with D possibly matching TRBD1 (5 bases). Germline CDR1 reads SGHAT; CDR2 reads FQNNGV. The CDR3 spans 13 residues. The ends were cut back, 3 bases at V and 6 bases at J, with 9 bases in the middle. CDR3 sequence (DNA): TGTGCCAGCAGCTTGGGGGAACGTCAGCCCCAGCATTTT. Encoded protein: CASSLGERQPQHF.

The gene calls are TRBV19 and TRBJ1-2; possible D gene TRBD1, 6 bases. The CDR3 contains 16 residues. With 3 bases removed from V and 6 bases from J, the gap between germline ends came to 20 bases. Germline loops: CDR1 LNHDA, CDR2 SQIVND (reference sequence). The CDR3 reads CASSMLRDTHPNGYTF. CDR3 DNA: TGTGCCAGTAGTATGCTCCGGGACACACACCCCAATGGCTACACCTTC.

The chain combines TRBV15 with TRBJ1-1; D is possibly TRBD1 (5 bases). The CDR3 spans 15 residues. Germline CDR1 reads LNHNV; CDR2 reads YYDKDF (reference sequence). Trimming stripped 1 base from V and 0 bases from J, with 9 bases between. The CDR3 nucleotides are TGTGCCACCAGCAGAGGGGGACGGATGAACACTGAAGCTTTCTTT. This gives the protein CATSRGGRMNTEAFF.

The chain links TRBV5-1 to TRBJ2-7; D is ambiguous. The CDR3 has 12 residues. CDR1 and CDR2 (germline): SGHRS, YFSETQ. V was pared by 4 bases and J by 6 bases, with 11 bases between. CDR3 bases: TGCGCCAGCAGCCGGACGACCGCCGAGCAGTACTTC. Translation: CASSRTTAEQYF.

The chain combines TRBV4-2 with TRBJ1-4; 9 bases line up with TRBD1. Per the germline V gene, CDR1 is LGHNA and CDR2 is YNFKEQ. The CDR3 is 17 amino acids. V lost 0 bases to trimming and J lost 8 bases; unmatched junction nucleotides: 10. CDR3 in amino acids: CASSQEGPGTGLEKLFF. The CDR3 bases are TGTGCCAGCAGCCAAGAGGGACCCGGGACAGGGCTAGAAAAACTGTTTTTT.

The chain links TRBV19 to TRBJ2-1; D may correspond to TRBD1 or TRBD2 (5 bases each). CDR3 length equals 14 residues. V lost 3 bases and J 2 bases, leaving 8 bases between the germline ends. Germline V gives CDR1 LNHDA, CDR2 SQIVND (reference sequence). The CDR3 is CASSIEGPYNEQFF. CDR3 nucleotide sequence: TGTGCCAGTAGTATCGAGGGGCCCTACAATGAGCAGTTCTTC.

The chain links TRBV6-1 to TRBJ1-4; no clear D gene. With 8 bases removed from V and 3 bases from J, the gap between germline ends came to 7 bases. Germline lookup yields CDR1 MNHNS and CDR2 SASEGT. The CDR3 spans 12 residues. The CDR3 sequence: CASRRANEKLFF. The CDR3 nucleotides read TGTGCCAGCCGGAGGGCTAATGAAAAACTGTTTTTT.